The 22 T cell receptor beta chains presented below share a single source sample, sequenced in a study of blood T cell repertoires in COVID-19. The method was immunoSEQ multiplex PCR; TCRdb's version includes in-frame clones alone and lacks a portion of them. Of around 94,000 clones listed, roughly 87% were seen once; the top ten hold 4% to 5.5%. Material for sequencing was peripheral blood. Receptor source: a woman in her fifties or sixties with COVID-19, enrolled during active disease.

This clone showed up just a few times. The rearrangement joins TRBV5-1 to TRBJ1-4; TRBD1 matches at 9 bases. The CDR3 has 14 amino acids. V trimming: 4 bases; J trimming: 6 bases; junction bases outside the gene matches: 4. Per the germline V gene, CDR1 is SGHRS and CDR2 is YFSETQ. The DNA of the CDR3 is TGCGCCAGCAGCGGGGGACAGGGCTATGAAAAACTGTTTTTT. Residues: CASSGGQGYEKLFF.

The V gene is TRBV6-1, the J gene TRBJ1-1, with D tentatively TRBD1 (5 bases). V lost 2 bases and J lost 5, with 12 bases in between. CDR3 length: 14 amino acids. Germline lookup yields CDR1 MNHNS and CDR2 SASEGT. The CDR3 region is CASSERVGGTEAFF. Written as DNA, the CDR3 is TGTGCCAGCAGTGAAAGGGTTGGGGGGACTGAAGCTTTCTTT.

This clone was detected a few times. The V call is TRBV19, the J call TRBJ2-7; D gene uncertain. There are 14 residues in the CDR3. The germline CDR1 and CDR2 sequences are LNHDA and SQIVND (reference sequence). With 3 bases removed from V and 2 bases from J, the gap between germline ends came to 11 bases. The CDR3 loop is CASSIVAAPYEQYF. The CDR3 DNA follows: TGTGCCAGTAGTATTGTGGCTGCTCCCTACGAGCAGTACTTC.

The V gene is TRBV30, the J gene TRBJ2-3; TRBD2 agrees at 8 bases. Looked up from germline, CDR1 is GTSNPN and CDR2 is SVGIG (reference sequence). J lost 5 bases, V lost 4 bases, and 8 bases had no gene match. The CDR3 has 14 residues. CDR3 sequence: CAWKRAGGGDTQYF. Here the CDR3 DNA reads TGTGCCTGGAAACGGGCGGGGGGCGGAGATACGCAGTATTTT.

This rearrangement joins TRBV7-8 to TRBJ2-1, with D possibly matching TRBD1 (5 bases). Trimming took 2 bases from V and 7 from J, leaving 12 bases between them. The CDR3 consists of 14 residues. Per the germline V gene, CDR1 is SGHVS and CDR2 is FQNEAQ. This CDR3 is CASSLSYRTNEQFF. DNA of the CDR3: TGTGCCAGCAGCTTATCGTACAGGACGAATGAGCAGTTCTTC. Filled out from reference TRBV7-8 and TRBJ2-1, the complete variable domain reads GAGVSQSPRYKVAKRGQDVALRCDPISGHVSLFWYQQALGQGPEFLTYFQNEAQLDKSGLPSDRFFAERPEGSVSTLKIQRTQQEDSAVYLCASSLSYRTNEQFFGPGTRLTVL.

The chain couples TRBV28 to TRBJ1-5, with D possibly matching TRBD1 (6 bases). V lost 8 bases and J 11 bases, leaving 16 bases between the germline ends. This CDR3 is built from 12 residues. CDR1 is MDHEN and CDR2 is SYDVKM in the germline V gene. This CDR3 is CASRDTSSTQHF. As DNA, the CDR3 is TGTGCCAGCCGGGACACCTCCTCGACCCAGCATTTT. Full variable domain (rest looked up from reference TRBV28 and TRBJ1-5): DVKVTQSSRYLVKRTGEKVFLECVQDMDHENMFWYRQDPGLGLRLIYFSYDVKMKEKGDIPEGYSVSREKKERFSLILESASTNQTSMYLCASRDTSSTQHFGDGTRLSIL.

CDR3 region: CASSSPLDLTDGYTF. CDR3 in DNA: TGTGCCAGCAGCTCTCCTCTAGATCTTACGGATGGCTACACCTTC. The chain recombines TRBV7-9 with TRBJ1-2, with unresolved D. Between the trimmed V and J ends, which lost 4 bases and 6 bases, there was a span of 18 bases. The CDR3 is 15 residues long. Per the germline V gene, CDR1 is SEHNR and CDR2 is FQNEAQ (reference sequence).

The genes are TRBV7-2 and TRBJ2-1; 8 bases match TRBD2. This CDR3 comprises 18 residues. Germline V gene sequence: CDR1 SGHTA, CDR2 FQGNSA. J gave up 2 bases and V 0 bases, and 9 bases lay outside the gene matches. The CDR3 sequence is CASSLAPGGRGAYNEQFF. CDR3 DNA: TGTGCCAGCAGCTTAGCCCCGGGCGGGCGGGGGGCCTACAATGAGCAGTTCTTC.

The chain carries TRBV11-3 and TRBJ2-2; TRBD2 agrees at 7 bases. The CDR3 has 16 amino acids. CDR1 is SGHNT, CDR2 YENEEA, per germline. After removal of 4 bases from V and 0 bases from J, the junction contained 5 bases not matched to a gene. CDR3 residues: CASSWGGTANTGELFF. CDR3 nucleotides: TGTGCCAGCAGCTGGGGGGGGACGGCGAACACCGGGGAGCTGTTTTTT.

This rearrangement joins TRBV3-1 (or the pseudogene TRBV3-2) to TRBJ1-2; D is ambiguous. Germline lookup yields CDR1 LGHDT and CDR2 YNNKEL (reference sequence). V shed 0 bases and J shed 2 bases, with 7 bases lying between them. The CDR3 sequence is 14 residues long. CDR3 DNA sequence: TGTGCCAGCAGCCAAGAGAACAAGAACTATGGCTACACCTTC. As protein: CASSQENKNYGYTF.

This chain joins TRBV7-9 and TRBJ1-2; TRBD1 matches 9 bases. V shed 5 bases, J shed 5 bases, and the junction held 6 bases outside the gene matches. The germline CDR1 and CDR2 sequences are SEHNR and FQNEAQ (reference sequence). CDR3 length: 14 residues. CDR3 bases: TGTGCCAGCAGCCCGGGACAGGGAGTTTATGGCTACACCTTC. Its protein product is CASSPGQGVYGYTF. Filled out from reference TRBV7-9 and TRBJ1-2, the complete variable domain reads DTGVSQNPRHKITKRGQNVTFRCDPISEHNRLYWYRQTLGQGPEFLTYFQNEAQLEKSRLLSDRFSAERPKGSFSTLEIQRTEQGDSAMYLCASSPGQGVYGYTFGSGTRLTVV.

The chain is built from TRBV7-3 and TRBJ2-7; 8 bases agree with TRBD2. CDR3 length equals 15 residues. The V and J ends lost 1 base and 7 bases, in that order; junction bases with no gene match: 9. Germline values: CDR1 SGHTA, CDR2 FQGTGA. CDR3 coding DNA: TGTGCCAGCAGCTTAATTCCGGGGGGGTCAGAAGAGCAGTACTTC. Its protein product is CASSLIPGGSEEQYF.

This clone was recorded only once. The V call is TRBV10-1, the J call TRBJ2-1; a possible D gene is TRBD1 (5 bases). CDR3 length equals 15 residues. V gave up 6 bases and J gave up 1 base, with 13 bases separating them. Germline V gene lookup returns CDR1 WNHNN and CDR2 SYGVQD (reference sequence). The DNA for the CDR3 is TGCGCCAGCAGGATGGACATCGCTTCCTACAATGAGCAGTTCTTC. Translation gives CASRMDIASYNEQFF.

The V gene is TRBV13, the J gene TRBJ1-1; D call uncertain. V gave up 4 bases and J gave up 7 bases, with 7 bases separating them. The germline V gene encodes CDR1 PRHDT and CDR2 FYEKMQ (reference sequence). The CDR3 runs 11 residues. The DNA of the CDR3 is TGTGCCAGCAGCTACGGGGTTGAAGCTTTCTTT. As protein: CASSYGVEAFF.

The chain recombines TRBV30 with TRBJ1-2; weak D call: TRBD1 (6 bases). V lost 3 bases, J lost 8 bases, and 16 bases lay in between. CDR1 and CDR2 (germline): GTSNPN, SVGIG (reference sequence). The CDR3 contains 13 residues. The CDR3 here is CAWSTGLAVGYTF. As DNA, the CDR3 is TGTGCCTGGAGCACAGGGTTGGCGGTAGGCTACACCTTC. The variable domain in full, with the rest retrieved from reference TRBV30 and TRBJ1-2, is SQTIHQWPATLVQPVGSPLSLECTVEGTSNPNLYWYRQAAGRGLQLLFYSVGIGQISSEVPQNLSASRPQDRQFILSSKKLLLSDSGFYLCAWSTGLAVGYTFGSGTRLTVV.

V gene TRBV2 combines with J gene TRBJ1-1; possible D gene TRBD1, 6 bases. The ends were cut back, 6 bases at V and 1 base at J, with 9 bases in the middle. This CDR3 comprises 13 residues. Germline CDR1 SNHLY, CDR2 FYNNEI. CDR3 residues: CASSLTGNTEAFF. CDR3 nucleotides: TGTGCCAGCAGCCTGACAGGGAACACTGAAGCTTTCTTT.

This rearrangement joins TRBV5-6 to TRBJ2-1, with 7 bases that match TRBD1. Germline V lookup: CDR1 SGHDT, CDR2 YYEEEE. The V and J ends lost 1 base and 9 bases, in that order; junction bases with no gene match: 10. The CDR3 has 15 amino acids. CDR3 sequence (DNA): TGTGCCAGCAGCTTGAAGACAGGGTTACCACTTGAGCAGTTCTTC. This sequence encodes CASSLKTGLPLEQFF.

The chain has TRBV2 and TRBJ2-1; 11 bases align to TRBD2. Germline trimming cut 6 bases from V and 3 bases from J; bases unmatched to any gene: 4. Germline V gene data show CDR1 as SNHLY and CDR2 as FYNNEI. There are 15 residues in the CDR3. The CDR3 nucleotides read TGTGCCAGCAGAGTTAGCGGGGGGGTCTACAATGAGCAGTTCTTC. This encodes CASRVSGGVYNEQFF.

The chain is built from TRBV5-4 and TRBJ2-1; 12 bases match TRBD2. The CDR3 has 15 amino acids. V dropped 1 base and J dropped 8; count of bases not matched to a gene: 4. From germline, CDR1 is SGHNT and CDR2 YYREEE (reference sequence). The CDR3 here is CASSLITSGGYEQFF. As DNA, the CDR3 is TGTGCCAGCAGCTTGATAACTAGCGGGGGGTATGAGCAGTTCTTC.

V gene TRBV19 combines with J gene TRBJ2-2; D unresolved. V lost 7 bases and J lost 0, with 9 bases in between. This CDR3 is built from 14 residues. Germline CDR1 LNHDA, CDR2 SQIVND (reference sequence). CDR3 nucleotide sequence: TGTGCCAGTACCTTGGAGTCGAACACCGGGGAGCTGTTTTTT. It encodes CASTLESNTGELFF. Based on the CDR3 plus reference TRBV19 and TRBJ2-2, the full variable domain is DGGITQSPKYLFRKEGQNVTLSCEQNLNHDAMYWYRQDPGQGLRLIYYSQIVNDFQKGDIAEGYSVSREKKESFPLTVTSAQKNPTAFYLCASTLESNTGELFFGEGSRLTVL.

The table lists this clone with a count of one. The chain has TRBV11-3 and TRBJ2-3; no definite D call. Germline V lookup: CDR1 SGHNT, CDR2 YENEEA. The V and J ends lost 0 bases and 5 bases respectively, with 6 bases between them. This CDR3 region has 13 residues. The chain's CDR3 is CASSLDRGDTQYF. In DNA, the CDR3 is TGTGCCAGCAGCTTAGATCGAGGAGATACGCAGTATTTT.

The V gene is TRBV28, the J gene TRBJ2-2; tentatively, D is TRBD2 (6 bases). Looked up from germline, CDR1 is MDHEN and CDR2 is SYDVKM. V lost 8 bases and J lost 8, with 18 bases in between. CDR3 length: 14 amino acids. The CDR3: CASRRGGLGGELFF. The CDR3, as DNA: TGTGCCAGCCGGCGGGGAGGATTGGGAGGGGAGCTGTTTTTT.